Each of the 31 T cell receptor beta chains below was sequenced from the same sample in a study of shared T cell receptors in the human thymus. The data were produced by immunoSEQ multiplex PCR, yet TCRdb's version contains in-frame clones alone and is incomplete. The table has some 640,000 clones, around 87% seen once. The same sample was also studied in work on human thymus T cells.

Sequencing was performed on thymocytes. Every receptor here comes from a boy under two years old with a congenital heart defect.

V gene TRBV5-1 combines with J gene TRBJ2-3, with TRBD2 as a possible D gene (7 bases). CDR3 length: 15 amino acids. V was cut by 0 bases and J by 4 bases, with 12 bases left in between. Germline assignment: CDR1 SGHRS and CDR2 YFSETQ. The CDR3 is CASSLVVGGPDTQYF. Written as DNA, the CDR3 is TGCGCCAGCAGCTTGGTGGTGGGGGGGCCAGATACGCAGTATTTT.

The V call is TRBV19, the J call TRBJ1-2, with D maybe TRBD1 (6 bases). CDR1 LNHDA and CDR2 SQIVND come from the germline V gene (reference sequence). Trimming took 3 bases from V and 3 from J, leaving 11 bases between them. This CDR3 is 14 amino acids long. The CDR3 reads CASSIDRLHYGYTF. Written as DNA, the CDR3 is TGTGCCAGTAGTATTGACAGGCTACACTATGGCTACACCTTC.

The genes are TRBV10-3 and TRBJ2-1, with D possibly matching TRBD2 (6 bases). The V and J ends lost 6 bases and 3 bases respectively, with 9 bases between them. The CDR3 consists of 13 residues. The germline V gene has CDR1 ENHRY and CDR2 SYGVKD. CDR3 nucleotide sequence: TGTGCCATCAGGGGGCGGGACTACAATGAGCAGTTCTTC. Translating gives CAIRGRDYNEQFF.

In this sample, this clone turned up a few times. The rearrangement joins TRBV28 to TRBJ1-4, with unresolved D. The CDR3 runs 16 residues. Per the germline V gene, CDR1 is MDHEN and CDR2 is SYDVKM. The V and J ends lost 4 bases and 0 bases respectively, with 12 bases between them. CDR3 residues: CASSSPGRATNEKLFF. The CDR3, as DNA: TGTGCCAGCAGTTCTCCGGGGAGGGCAACTAATGAAAAACTGTTTTTT.

This chain's CDR3 is CASSVREATEAFF. Written as DNA, the CDR3 is TGTGCCAGCAGTGTCAGGGAGGCCACTGAAGCTTTCTTT. The V and J genes are TRBV2 and TRBJ1-1; possibly TRBD1 for D (5 bases). This CDR3 spans 13 amino acids. V was cut by 4 bases and J by 4 bases, with 10 bases left in between. Looked up from germline, CDR1 is SNHLY and CDR2 is FYNNEI.

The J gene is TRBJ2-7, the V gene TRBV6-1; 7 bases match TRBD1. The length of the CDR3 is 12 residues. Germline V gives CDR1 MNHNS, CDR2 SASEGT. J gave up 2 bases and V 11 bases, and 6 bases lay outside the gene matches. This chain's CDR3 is CAGRTGTYEQYF. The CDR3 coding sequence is TGTGCCGGAAGGACAGGAACCTACGAGCAGTACTTC.

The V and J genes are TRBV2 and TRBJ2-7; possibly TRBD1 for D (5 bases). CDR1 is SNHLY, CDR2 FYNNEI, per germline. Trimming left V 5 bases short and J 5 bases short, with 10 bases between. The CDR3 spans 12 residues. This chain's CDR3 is CASSPGFDEQYF. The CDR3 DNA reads TGTGCCAGCAGTCCAGGGTTCGACGAGCAGTACTTC.

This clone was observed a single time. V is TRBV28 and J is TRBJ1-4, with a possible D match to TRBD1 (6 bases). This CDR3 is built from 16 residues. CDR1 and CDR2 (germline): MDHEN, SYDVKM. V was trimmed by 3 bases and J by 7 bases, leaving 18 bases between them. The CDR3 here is CASSFHPGEGVEKLFF. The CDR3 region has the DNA TGTGCCAGCAGTTTTCATCCAGGGGAGGGCGTTGAAAAACTGTTTTTT.

This chain's CDR3 is CASRGVEETQYF. CDR3 bases: TGTGCCAGCAGAGGGGTAGAAGAGACCCAGTACTTC. This chain links TRBV27 with TRBJ2-5, with a tentative D call TRBD1 (5 bases). The CDR3 is made up of 12 amino acids. The germline V and J ends were trimmed by 6 bases and 3 bases, with 8 bases remaining between them. From germline, CDR1 is MNHEY and CDR2 SMNVEV (reference sequence).

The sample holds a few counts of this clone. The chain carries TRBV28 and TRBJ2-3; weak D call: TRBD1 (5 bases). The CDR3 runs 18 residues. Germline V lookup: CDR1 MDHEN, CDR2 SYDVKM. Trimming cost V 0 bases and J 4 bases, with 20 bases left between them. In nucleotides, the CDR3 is TGTGCCAGCAGTTTATGCCCCAAGACAGTCGTCTTGCCAGATACGCAGTATTTT. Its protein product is CASSLCPKTVVLPDTQYF. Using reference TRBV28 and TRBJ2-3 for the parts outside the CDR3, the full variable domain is DVKVTQSSRYLVKRTGEKVFLECVQDMDHENMFWYRQDPGLGLRLIYFSYDVKMKEKGDIPEGYSVSREKKERFSLILESASTNQTSMYLCASSLCPKTVVLPDTQYFGPGTRLTVL.

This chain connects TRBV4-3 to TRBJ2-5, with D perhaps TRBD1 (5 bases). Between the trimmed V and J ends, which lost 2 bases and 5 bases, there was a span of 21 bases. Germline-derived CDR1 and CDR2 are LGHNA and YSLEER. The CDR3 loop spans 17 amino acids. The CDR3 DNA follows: TGCGCCAGCAGCCAATTAAGTGTAGGGGTACCAAGGGAGACCCAGTACTTC. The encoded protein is CASSQLSVGVPRETQYF.

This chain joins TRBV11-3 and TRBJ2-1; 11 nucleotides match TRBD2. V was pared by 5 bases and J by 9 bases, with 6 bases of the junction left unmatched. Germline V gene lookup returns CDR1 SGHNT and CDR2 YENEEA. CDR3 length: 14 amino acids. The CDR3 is CASSVSGGASEQFF. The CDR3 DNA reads TGTGCCAGCAGCGTTAGCGGGGGGGCCAGTGAGCAGTTCTTC.

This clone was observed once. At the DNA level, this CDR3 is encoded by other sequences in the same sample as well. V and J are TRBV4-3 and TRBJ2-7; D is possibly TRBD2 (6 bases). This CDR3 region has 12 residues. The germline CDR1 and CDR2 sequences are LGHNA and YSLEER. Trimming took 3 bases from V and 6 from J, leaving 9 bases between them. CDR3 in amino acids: CASSQAGGEQYF. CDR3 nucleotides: TGCGCCAGCAGCCAGGCCGGGGGCGAGCAGTACTTC.

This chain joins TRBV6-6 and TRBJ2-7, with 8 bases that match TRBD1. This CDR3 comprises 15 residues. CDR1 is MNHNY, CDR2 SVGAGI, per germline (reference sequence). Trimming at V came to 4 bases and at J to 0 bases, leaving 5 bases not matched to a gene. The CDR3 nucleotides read TGTGCCAGCAGTTGCGACAGGGGTAGCTCCTACGAGCAGTACTTC. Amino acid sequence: CASSCDRGSSYEQYF.

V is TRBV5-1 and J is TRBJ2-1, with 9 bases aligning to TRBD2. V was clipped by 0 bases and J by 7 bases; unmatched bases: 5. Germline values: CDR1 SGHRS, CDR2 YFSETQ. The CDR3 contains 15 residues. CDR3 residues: CASSLVAGGLNEQFF. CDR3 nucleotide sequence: TGCGCCAGCAGCTTGGTGGCGGGAGGGCTGAATGAGCAGTTCTTC.

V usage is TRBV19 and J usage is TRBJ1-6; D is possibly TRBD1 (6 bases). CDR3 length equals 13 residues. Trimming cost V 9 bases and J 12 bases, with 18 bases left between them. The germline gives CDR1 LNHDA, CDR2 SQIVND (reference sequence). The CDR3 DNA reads TGTGCCAGCACCGGACATCCAGGGGAACCCCTCCACTTT. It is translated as CASTGHPGEPLHF.

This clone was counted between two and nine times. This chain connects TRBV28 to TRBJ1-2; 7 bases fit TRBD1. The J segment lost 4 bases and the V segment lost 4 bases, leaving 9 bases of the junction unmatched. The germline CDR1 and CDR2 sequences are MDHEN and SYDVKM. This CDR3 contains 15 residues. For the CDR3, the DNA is TGTGCCAGCAGTTATATCCCGACAGGGATCTATGGCTACACCTTC. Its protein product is CASSYIPTGIYGYTF.

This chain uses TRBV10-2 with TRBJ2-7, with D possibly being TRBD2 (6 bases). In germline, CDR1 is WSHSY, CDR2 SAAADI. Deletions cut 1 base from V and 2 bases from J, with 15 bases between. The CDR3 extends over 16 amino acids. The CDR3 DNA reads TGCGCCAGCAGTGAGTATTGGAGGGCCTCCCCCTACGAGCAGTACTTC. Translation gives CASSEYWRASPYEQYF.

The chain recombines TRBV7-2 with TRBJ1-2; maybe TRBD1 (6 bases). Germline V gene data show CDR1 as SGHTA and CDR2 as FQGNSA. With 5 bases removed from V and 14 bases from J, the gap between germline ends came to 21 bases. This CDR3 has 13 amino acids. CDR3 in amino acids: CASSADRSTFGTF. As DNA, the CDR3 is TGTGCCAGCAGCGCCGACAGGAGTACCTTTGGGACCTTC.

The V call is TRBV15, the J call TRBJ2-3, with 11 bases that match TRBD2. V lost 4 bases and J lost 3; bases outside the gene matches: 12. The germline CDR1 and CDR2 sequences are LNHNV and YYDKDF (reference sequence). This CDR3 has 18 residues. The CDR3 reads CATSNLLLAGGPTDTQYF. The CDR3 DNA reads TGTGCCACCAGCAATTTATTATTAGCGGGGGGGCCGACAGATACGCAGTATTTT. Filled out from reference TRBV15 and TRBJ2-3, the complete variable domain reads DAMVIQNPRYQVTQFGKPVTLSCSQTLNHNVMYWYQQKSSQAPKLLFHYYDKDFNNEADTPDNFQSRRPNTSFCFLDIRSPGLGDTAMYLCATSNLLLAGGPTDTQYFGPGTRLTVL.

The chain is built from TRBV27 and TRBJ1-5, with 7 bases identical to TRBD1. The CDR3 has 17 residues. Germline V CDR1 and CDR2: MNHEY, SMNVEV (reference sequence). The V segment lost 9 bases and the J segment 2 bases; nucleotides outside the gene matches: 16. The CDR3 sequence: CASRRTGLSRGNQPQHF. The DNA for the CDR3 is TGTGCCAGTAGGAGGACAGGTCTGAGTCGGGGCAATCAGCCCCAGCATTTT.

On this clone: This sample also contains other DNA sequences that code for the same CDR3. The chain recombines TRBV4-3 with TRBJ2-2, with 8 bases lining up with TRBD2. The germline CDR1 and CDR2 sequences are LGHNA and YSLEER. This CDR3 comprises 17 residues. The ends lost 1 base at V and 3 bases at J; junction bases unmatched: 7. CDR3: CASSQAPAGRDTGELFF. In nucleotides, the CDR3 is TGCGCCAGCAGCCAAGCACCCGCCGGGAGGGACACCGGGGAGCTGTTTTTT.

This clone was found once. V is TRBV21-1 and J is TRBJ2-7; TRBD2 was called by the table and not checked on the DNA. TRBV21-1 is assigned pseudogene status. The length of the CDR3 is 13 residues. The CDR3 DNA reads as TGTGCCAGCGACCGGGACGGGGGCTACGAGCAGTACTTC. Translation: CASDRDGGYEQYF.

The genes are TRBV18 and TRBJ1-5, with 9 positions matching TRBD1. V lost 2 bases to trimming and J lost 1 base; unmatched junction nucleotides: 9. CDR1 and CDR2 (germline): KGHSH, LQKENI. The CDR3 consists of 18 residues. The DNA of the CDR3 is TGTGCCAGCTCACCATCCCCTACAGGGGGCGGAAGCAATCAGCCCCAGCATTTT. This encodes CASSPSPTGGGSNQPQHF.

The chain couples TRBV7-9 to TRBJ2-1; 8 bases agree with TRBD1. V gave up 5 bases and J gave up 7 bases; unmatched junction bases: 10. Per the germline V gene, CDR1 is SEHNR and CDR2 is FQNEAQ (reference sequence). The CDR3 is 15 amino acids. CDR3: CASSPRTGQVNEQFF. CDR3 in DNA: TGTGCCAGCAGCCCACGGACAGGGCAGGTAAATGAGCAGTTCTTC.

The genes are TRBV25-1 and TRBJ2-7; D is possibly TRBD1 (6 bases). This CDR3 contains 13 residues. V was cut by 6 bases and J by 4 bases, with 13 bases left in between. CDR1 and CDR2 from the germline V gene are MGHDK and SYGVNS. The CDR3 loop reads CASSQGHLYEQYF. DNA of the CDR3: TGTGCCAGCAGCCAGGGACACCTTTACGAGCAGTACTTC.

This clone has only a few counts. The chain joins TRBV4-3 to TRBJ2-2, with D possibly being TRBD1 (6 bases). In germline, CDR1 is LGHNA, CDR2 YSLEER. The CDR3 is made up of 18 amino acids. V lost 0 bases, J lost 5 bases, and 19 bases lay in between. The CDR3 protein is CASSQDRTYDRRTGELFF. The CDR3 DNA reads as TGCGCCAGCAGCCAAGATAGGACCTACGACAGGCGGACCGGGGAGCTGTTTTTT.

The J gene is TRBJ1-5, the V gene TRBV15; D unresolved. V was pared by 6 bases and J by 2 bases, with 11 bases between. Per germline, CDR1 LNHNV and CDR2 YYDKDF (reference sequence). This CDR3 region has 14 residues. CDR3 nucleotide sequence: TGTGCCACCAGGCAAGCCCGAGGCAATCAGCCCCAGCATTTT. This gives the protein CATRQARGNQPQHF.

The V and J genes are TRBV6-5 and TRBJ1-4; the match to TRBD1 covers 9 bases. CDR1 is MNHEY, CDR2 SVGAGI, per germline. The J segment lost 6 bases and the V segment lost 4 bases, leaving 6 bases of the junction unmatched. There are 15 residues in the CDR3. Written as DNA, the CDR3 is TGTGCCAGCAGTTCAACCGGGACAGGGTATGAAAAACTGTTTTTT. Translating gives CASSSTGTGYEKLFF.

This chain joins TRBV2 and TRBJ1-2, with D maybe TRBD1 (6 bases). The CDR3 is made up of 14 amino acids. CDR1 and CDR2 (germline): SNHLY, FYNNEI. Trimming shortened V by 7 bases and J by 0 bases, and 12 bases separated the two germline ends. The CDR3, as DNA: TGTGCCAGCACCTTTTGGACAGCTAACTATGGCTACACCTTC. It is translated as CASTFWTANYGYTF.

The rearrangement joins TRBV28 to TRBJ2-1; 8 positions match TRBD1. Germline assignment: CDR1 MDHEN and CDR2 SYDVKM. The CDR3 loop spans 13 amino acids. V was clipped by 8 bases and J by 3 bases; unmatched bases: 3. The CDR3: CASRTGHYNEQFF. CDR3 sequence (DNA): TGTGCCAGCCGGACAGGGCACTACAATGAGCAGTTCTTC.